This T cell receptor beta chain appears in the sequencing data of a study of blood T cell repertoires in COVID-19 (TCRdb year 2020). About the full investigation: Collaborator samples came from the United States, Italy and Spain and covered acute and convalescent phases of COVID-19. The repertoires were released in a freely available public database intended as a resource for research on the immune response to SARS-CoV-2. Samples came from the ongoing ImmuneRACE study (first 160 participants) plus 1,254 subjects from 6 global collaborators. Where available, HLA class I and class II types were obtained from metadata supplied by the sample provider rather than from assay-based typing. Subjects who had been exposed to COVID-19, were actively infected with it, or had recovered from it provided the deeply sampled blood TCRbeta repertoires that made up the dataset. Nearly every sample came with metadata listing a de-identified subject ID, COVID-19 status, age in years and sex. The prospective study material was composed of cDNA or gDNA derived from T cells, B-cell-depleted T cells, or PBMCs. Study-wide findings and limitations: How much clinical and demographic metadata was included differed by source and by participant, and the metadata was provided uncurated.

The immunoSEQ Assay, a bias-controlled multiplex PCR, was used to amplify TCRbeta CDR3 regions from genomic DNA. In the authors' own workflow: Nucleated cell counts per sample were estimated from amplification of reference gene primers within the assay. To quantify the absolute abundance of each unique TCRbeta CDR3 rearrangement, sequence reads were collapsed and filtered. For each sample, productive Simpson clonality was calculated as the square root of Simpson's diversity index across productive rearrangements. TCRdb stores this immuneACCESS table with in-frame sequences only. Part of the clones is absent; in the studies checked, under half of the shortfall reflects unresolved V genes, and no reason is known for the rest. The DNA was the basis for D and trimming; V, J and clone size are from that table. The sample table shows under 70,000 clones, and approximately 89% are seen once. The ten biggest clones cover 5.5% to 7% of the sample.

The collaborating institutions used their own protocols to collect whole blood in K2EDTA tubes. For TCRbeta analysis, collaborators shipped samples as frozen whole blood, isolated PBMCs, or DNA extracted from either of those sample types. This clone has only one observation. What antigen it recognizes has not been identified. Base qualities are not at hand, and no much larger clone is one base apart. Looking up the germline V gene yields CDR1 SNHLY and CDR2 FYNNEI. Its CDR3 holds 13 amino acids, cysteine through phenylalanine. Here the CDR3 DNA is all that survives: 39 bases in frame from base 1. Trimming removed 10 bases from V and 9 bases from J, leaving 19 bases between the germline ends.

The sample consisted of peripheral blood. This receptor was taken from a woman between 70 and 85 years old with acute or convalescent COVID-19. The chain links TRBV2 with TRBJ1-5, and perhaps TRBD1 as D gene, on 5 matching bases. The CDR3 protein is CATREGAHSPQHF. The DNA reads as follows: TGTGCCACCAGGGAAGGGGCCCATTCGCCCCAGCATTTT.